This T cell receptor beta chain comes out of a study of low-dose radiotherapy and immunotherapy resistance in tumors (dated by TCRdb to 2022 to 2024). Study-wide context: In Cohort 1, 0.5 Gy per fraction was delivered every 2 weeks, and a total PTV dose of 6.5 Gy was prescribed. Patients in Cohort 2 were given 1 Gy per fraction every two weeks, for a total of 13 Gy across 26 weeks. Nivolumab was administered intravenously as a 240 mg flat dose every two weeks, and ipilimumab was administered intravenously at 1 mg/kg every six weeks. Cyclophosphamide 200 mg/m2 was given intravenously every two weeks, one day before each radiation and immunotherapy administration. Patients took aspirin 300 mg orally once daily for four cycles, starting on cycle 1 day 1. No randomization into treatment groups was done for the people taking part in the trial. Eight patients were included in the translational analysis: three from the first dose cohort and the first five from the second dose cohort.

From a lookup of the germline V gene (reference sequence), CDR1 and CDR2 are DFQATT and SNEGSKA. The CDR3 covers 16 residues, taking in both the cysteine and the phenylalanine. Of the read, only the CDR3 DNA is kept; its 48 bases are in frame from base 1. V gives up 0 bases and J gives up 5 bases, and the segment between their germline ends measures 18 bases. Sequencing used an Illumina HiSeq 2500. First-strand cDNA was synthesized using Superscript III and a set of TRAV- and TRBV-specific primers, so that both TCRalpha and TCRbeta chains were covered. TCRs were amplified for 20 PCR cycles with Phusion, using a constant-region primer paired with the adapter attached to the V primers. Amplification of the isolated mRNA was done with the MessageAmp II aRNA Amplification Kit, which involved a roughly 17-hour in vitro transcription at 37 degrees C. The Dynabeads mRNA DIRECT Purification Kit was used to isolate the mRNA for TCR sequencing. Indexed Illumina adapters were added in a second Phusion PCR of 25 to 30 cycles, and the PCR products were purified with AMPure XP beads. Per the authors' processing: Custom Perl scripts pooled TCR sequences encoding the same protein, removed out-of-frame sequences and computed each clonotype's abundance. The analysis excluded TCR sequences that were supported by just one read. The metrics used to describe the repertoires included Shannon entropy, Gini index, clonality, richness, and the frequency of TCRs shared between repertoires. In TCRdb, the public reads were trimmed at Q25 with fastp and aligned with MiXCR, with productive beta chains retained. Every distinct CDR3 protein forms one entry, paired with its most common genes and DNA. Here the V and J calls rest on TCRdb's processing, not on the authors' analysis. The sample table holds 95,000 to 100,000 distinct CDR3 sequences, of which around 21% were seen once. The ten largest clonotypes hold about 4% of the sample.

The intended sense of this specimen's time point label: after trial treatment. The sample's treatment or condition label, in plain terms: LDRT plus nivolumab, ipilimumab, low-dose cyclophosphamide and aspirin (RACIN trial). The donors took part in RACIN, a single-arm, phase I, dose-escalation trial that combined nivolumab, ipilimumab, aspirin, low-dose cyclophosphamide and low-dose radiotherapy. To be eligible, a patient needed to have an advanced solid tumor that was TIL-negative. This clonotype came up many times. Its antigen specificity is not known. No base quality information exists; no much larger clone differs at one position.

This TCR came from a male donor with prostate cancer. This material consisted of PBMCs, taken after low-dose radiotherapy plus immunotherapy. The V and J segments used are TRBV20-1 and TRBJ2-3; the D call could be TRBD1 or TRBD2, with each sharing 6 bases. The base sequence is TGCAGTGCTAGAGATAATTCGGAGGGGGTCGGAGATACGCAGTATTTT. Protein translation: CSARDNSEGVGDTQYF.